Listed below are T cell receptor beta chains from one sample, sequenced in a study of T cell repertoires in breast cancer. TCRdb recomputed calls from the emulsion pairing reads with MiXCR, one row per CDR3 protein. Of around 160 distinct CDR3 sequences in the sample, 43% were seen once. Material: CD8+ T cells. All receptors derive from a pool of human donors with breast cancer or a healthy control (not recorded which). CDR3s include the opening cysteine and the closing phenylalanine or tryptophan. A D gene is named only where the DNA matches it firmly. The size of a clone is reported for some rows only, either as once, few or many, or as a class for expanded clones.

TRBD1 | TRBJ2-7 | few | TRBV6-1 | TGTGCCAGCAGTCCGGACAGGGCTCGGTACGAGCAGTACTTC | CASSPDRARYEQYF
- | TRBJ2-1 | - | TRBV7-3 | TGTGCCAGCAGCTTAGTCGGGGGGCGTAGCTCCTACAATGAGCAGTTCTTC | CASSLVGGRSSYNEQFF
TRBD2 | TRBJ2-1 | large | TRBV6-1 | TGTGCCAGCAACGGGAGGGCCATTAACAATGAGCAGTTCTTC | CASNGRAINNEQFF
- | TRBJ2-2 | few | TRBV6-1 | TGTGCCAGCTACATTGGAAAGGGGGCGGGGTGGAAAAAAGGGGAGATGTTTTTT | CASYIGKGAGWKKGEMFF
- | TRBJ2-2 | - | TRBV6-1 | TGTGCCAGCTACATTGGGCAGGGGGAGGGGTGGAAAAAAGGGGAGCTGTTTTTT | CASYIGQGEGWKKGELFF
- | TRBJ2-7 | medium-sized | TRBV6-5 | TGTGCCAGCAAGGCCTACTGGTACGAGCAGTACTTC | CASKAYWYEQYF
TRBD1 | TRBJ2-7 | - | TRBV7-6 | TGTGCCAGCAGCCGACAGGGGAATGAGCAGTACTTC | CASSRQGNEQYF
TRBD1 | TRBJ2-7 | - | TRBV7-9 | TGTGCCAGCAGCTCAAAAGTGGACAGGAACTACGAGAAGTACTTC | CASSSKVDRNYEKYF
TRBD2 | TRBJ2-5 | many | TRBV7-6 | TGTGCCAGCACTAGCGGGGGGGCCGGGGAGACCCAGTACTTC | CASTSGGAGETQYF
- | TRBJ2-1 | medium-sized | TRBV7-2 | TGTGCCAGCAGCTTAGGAACAGTGTTAGTTGAGCAGTTCTTC | CASSLGTVLVEQFF
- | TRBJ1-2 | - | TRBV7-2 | TGTGCCCGACCCTCGCGGGCAGGCTATGGCTACACCTTC | CARPSRAGYGYTF
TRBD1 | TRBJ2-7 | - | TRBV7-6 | TGTGCCAGCAGCTCCCCAGGGGACAGGACCTACGAGCAGGACTTC | CASSSPGDRTYEQDF
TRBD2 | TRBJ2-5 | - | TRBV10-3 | TGTGCCATCGGGTCGGGGGGGCCACCCATGACCCAGTACTTC | CAIGSGGPPMTQYF
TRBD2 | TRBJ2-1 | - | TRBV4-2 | TGTGCCAACAGCCAGCTGACTAGCGGGGTATACAATGGGCAGTTCTTT | CANSQLTSGVYNGQFF
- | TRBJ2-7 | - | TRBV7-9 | TGTGACAGCAGATCCCCAGTGGAAAGGAACTACGAGCAGTACTTC | CDSRSPVERNYEQYF
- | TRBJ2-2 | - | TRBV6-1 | TGTTCCATCTACATTGGAAAGGGGGAGGGGTGGAAAAAAGGGGAGAGGTTTTTT | CSIYIGKGEGWKKGERFF
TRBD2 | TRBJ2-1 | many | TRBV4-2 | TGTGCCAGCAGCCGGCTGACTAGCGGGATATACAATGAGCAGTTCTTT | CASSRLTSGIYNEQFF
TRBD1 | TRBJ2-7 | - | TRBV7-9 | TGTGCCCGCAGCTCCCCAGTGGACAGGAACTCCGAGCAGTCCTTC | CARSSPVDRNSEQSF
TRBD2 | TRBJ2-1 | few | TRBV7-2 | TGTGCCAGCAGCTTAGACGCAGCGGGGGAATTCAATGAGCAGTTCTTC | CASSLDAAGEFNEQFF
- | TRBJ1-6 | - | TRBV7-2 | TGTTCCAGCAGCTTAGAGTTATCTTCCCCCCTCCACTTT | CSSSLELSSPLHF
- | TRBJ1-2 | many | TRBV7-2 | TGTGCCAGCAGCTTTCAGGGGTCCTATGGCTACACCTTC | CASSFQGSYGYTF
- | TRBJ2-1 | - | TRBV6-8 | TGTGCCAGTAACTGGAGGGCCATTCACAATGAGCAGTTCTTC | CASNWRAIHNEQFF
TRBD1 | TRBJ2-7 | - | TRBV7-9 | TGTGCCAGCTCCCCAGTGGACAGGAACTACGAGCAGTACTTC | CASSPVDRNYEQYF
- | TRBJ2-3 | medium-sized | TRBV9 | TGTGCCAGCAGCGTAAGCTTGAGGGGGGCTGAACCTAGAACAGATACGCAGTATTTT | CASSVSLRGAEPRTDTQYF
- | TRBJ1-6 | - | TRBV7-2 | TGTGCCAGCAGCTTAGCAGAGGGGAGCTCCTATAATTCACCCCTCCACTTT | CASSLAEGSSYNSPLHF
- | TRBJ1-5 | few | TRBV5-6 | TGTGCCAGCAGCTTGGGTGATCAGCCCCAGCATTTT | CASSLGDQPQHF
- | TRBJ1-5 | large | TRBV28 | TGTGCCAGCAGTTTGCAGAATAATCAGCCCCAGCATTTT | CASSLQNNQPQHF
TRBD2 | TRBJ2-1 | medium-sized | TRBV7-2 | TGTGCCAGCAGCTTTTGGCGGGGGGCTATTTGGAATGAGCAGTTCTTC | CASSFWRGAIWNEQFF
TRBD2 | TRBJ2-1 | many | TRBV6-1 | TGTGCCAGCAATGGGAGGGCCATTAACGATGAGCAGTTCTTC | CASNGRAINDEQFF
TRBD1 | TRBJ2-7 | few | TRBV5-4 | TGTGCCAGCAGCCAAGGGACAGGGACTATCTACGAGCAGTACTTC | CASSQGTGTIYEQYF
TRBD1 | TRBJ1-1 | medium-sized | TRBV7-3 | TGTGCCAGCAGCTTGACAGGGGGCATGAACACTGAAGCTTTCTTT | CASSLTGGMNTEAFF
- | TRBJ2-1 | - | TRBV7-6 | TGTGCCAGCAGCTCGGAGGGCAAGCTTGATGAGCAGTTCTTC | CASSSEGKLDEQFF
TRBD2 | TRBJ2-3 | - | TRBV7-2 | TGTGCCAGCAGCCCCCCGTTACTAGCGGGGACGGAGACGCAGGAGTGG | CASSPPLLAGTETQEW
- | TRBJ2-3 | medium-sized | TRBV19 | TGTGCCAGTAGTATAGTATACAGCACAGATACGCAGTATTTT | CASSIVYSTDTQYF
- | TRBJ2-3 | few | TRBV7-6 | TGTGCCAGCAGCTTAGAGGACAGCTTCACAGATACGCAGTATTTT | CASSLEDSFTDTQYF
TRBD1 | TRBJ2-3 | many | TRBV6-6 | TGTGCCAGCAGTTACTCGGGACAGGGGTACACAGATACGCAGTATTTT | CASSYSGQGYTDTQYF
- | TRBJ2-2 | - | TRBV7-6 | TGTGCCAGCAGCTTGGGGGGCAGAACCGGGGAGCTGTTTTTT | CASSLGGRTGELFF
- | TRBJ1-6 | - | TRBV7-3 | TGTGCCAGCAGCTTAACTGAAGGAGGAGATTCACCCCTCCACTTT | CASSLTEGGDSPLHF
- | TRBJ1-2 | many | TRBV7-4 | TGTGCCAGCAGCCCAGTCGGGCAGACCTGGAACTATGGCTACACCTTC | CASSPVGQTWNYGYTF
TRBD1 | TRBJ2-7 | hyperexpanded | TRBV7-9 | TGTGCCAGCAGCTCCCCAGTGGACAGGAACTACGAGCAGTACTTC | CASSSPVDRNYEQYF
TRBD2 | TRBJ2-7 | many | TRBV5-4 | TGTGCCAGCAGCCCGGGACTAGCCCCCAGGGAGCAGTACTTC | CASSPGLAPREQYF